This entry describes one T cell receptor (beta chain). Its specificity is not known. TCRdb keeps only in-frame clones here, not all; method: immunoSEQ multiplex PCR. The table records about 78,000 clones, about 88% of them present only once. The data were taken from a study of radiotherapy plus CTLA-4 blockade in lung cancer. Study-level background: Among all patients, 18% showed objective responses, while roughly 30% had disease control.

Study-wide results and limits: Clones of tumor-derived TCRs expanded in blood after radiotherapy plus ipilimumab. Response was reportedly best predicted by early blood T cell clone dynamics, with interferon-beta.

There are 17 residues in the CDR3. Germline V CDR1 and CDR2: SGDLS, YYNGEE. Trimming removed 0 bases from V and 6 bases from J; junction bases left unmatched: 9. Sequenced here: peripheral blood, sampled from a patient treated with radiotherapy plus ipilimumab. The receptor was isolated from a human donor with non-small cell lung cancer who had stable disease on radiotherapy plus ipilimumab. This chain uses TRBV9 with TRBJ2-1; 10 nucleotides align to TRBD2. CDR3 in amino acids: CASSVAIPSGGSNEQFF. The CDR3 bases are TGTGCCAGCAGCGTAGCTATCCCTAGCGGGGGAAGCAATGAGCAGTTCTTC.